This paragraph covers one TCR beta chain sequence. J was trimmed by 7 bases and V by 0 bases; bases with no gene match: 7. This CDR3 spans 16 amino acids. CDR1 SGHRS and CDR2 YFSETQ come from the germline V gene. Sequencing was performed with immunoSEQ multiplex PCR; in TCRdb, only in-frame clones are kept and a portion is missing. This table holds some 160,000 clones, 83% found once. These data come from a study of blood T cell repertoires in COVID-19. The material sequenced was peripheral blood. The chain carries TRBV5-1 and TRBJ2-1, with 10 bases aligning to TRBD1. This TCR was sampled from a human donor in a cohort sampled during active COVID-19. CDR3 loop: CASSLALGDRGNEQFF. The CDR3 nucleotides read TGCGCCAGCAGCTTGGCCTTAGGGGACAGGGGTAATGAGCAGTTCTTC.